This TCR beta chain was identified in a study of shared clonotypes between healthy human individuals (dated by TCRdb to 2020 to 2021). Study-level background: The cohort comprised a couple of women and three men aged 18 to 49 years. The study deeply sequenced blood TCR repertoires of five healthy adults to estimate repertoire size and the extent of clonotype sharing between individuals. Different laboratories and diverse techniques were used to prepare libraries and sequence TCR repertoires, to increase sequencing depth and limit assay-specific biases. Leukapheresis yielded between about 0.85 and 9.5 billion PBMCs per donor. The investigation overall reported the following: Sampling was restricted to blood, and TCR repertoires in tissue are likely to differ from TCR repertoires in blood. Because the study included only a small number of donors, the genetic and exposure-history diversity represented was limited. Pairwise subsampling indicated that sequencing depth was expected to affect the degree of clonotype sharing among donors.

The CDR3 has 15 amino acids, counting the end cysteine and phenylalanine. Solely the CDR3 DNA is kept, with 45 bases framed from the first base. Per the germline V gene, KGHSH is the CDR1 and LQKENI is the CDR2. TCR CDR3 regions were amplified from genomic DNA by multiplex PCR using the deep immunoSEQ assay. Genomic DNA extracted from each cell subset was distributed evenly over all wells of several immunoSEQ 96-well plates, and each plate served as one replicate. For unsorted PBMC, each replicate PCR was loaded with approximately 330 ng genomic DNA, equivalent to tens of thousands of T cell genomes. Ten immunoSEQ deep assay plates were used to sequence unsorted PBMC genomic DNA. Purified libraries were measured with a Qubit 3.0 fluorometer, size-checked on a Bioanalyzer 2100, and measured again with the KAPA Library Quantification kit. A separate single-read 150-cycle Illumina NextSeq 550 flow cell was used to sequence each immunoSEQ 96-well plate. The authors' analysis ran thus. Because the immunoSEQ output included only junctional sequences and no quality scores, the filtering could not be the same as the filtering used for full-length reads. To assign V/J genes and CDR3, sequences were annotated using PyIR, a Python wrapper for IgBLAST v1.9, with IMGT germline references. Reads with weak V/J assignments (E-value above 1e-6), missing CDR3, stop codons, out-of-frame junctions, or ambiguous translated residues were removed. V3J clonotypes were defined by identical inferred V gene, J gene, and CDR3 amino acid sequence. Percentage overlap between repertoires was computed as shared unique clonotypes divided by the size of the smaller repertoire. Repertoire richness was assessed with RTK rarefaction, the Chao1 estimator, and Recon v2.1 estimates of unobserved clonotypes. TCRdb took this table from immuneACCESS and kept in-frame rearrangements with V and J called. Such tables lack part of the clones; where checked against another copy, unresolved V genes explain under half of the gap, and the rest is unexplained. V and J calls plus clone size are reproduced from that table; the DNA served to infer D and trimming. The sample yields a few hundred thousand clones; roughly three quarters were counted once. The ten largest clones capture around 11% of the sample.

This clone showed up just once. Its cognate antigen has yet to be identified. It may be a read error: a sequence one base away is much more abundant. Different DNA sequences within this sample yield the same CDR3. Donors were healthy HIV-negative adults with no recently reported acute infections or vaccinations. Only Caucasian adults living in Nashville, Tennessee, USA were represented among the donors. In the unsorted samples, some 94 million PBMCs were counted, and genomic DNA was extracted using the QIAamp DNA Blood Mini kit. Blood was obtained by leukapheresis, after which PBMCs were separated by Ficoll-Histopaque density gradient centrifugation and cryopreserved in liquid nitrogen vapor phase.

This sequence originates from a woman aged 40 to 49 in good health. Some clones in this sample may be carry-over from other donors' samples. Recombination linked TRBV18 to TRBJ2-2; TRBD2 aligns with 10 central bases. The specimen was PBMCs. The CDR3 protein is CASSPPTSGRGELFF. In nucleotides, the sequence is TGTGCCAGCTCGCCACCGACTAGCGGGCGTGGGGAGCTGTTTTTT.